This TCR beta chain was captured by sequencing in a study of shared clonotypes between healthy human individuals. Overall study findings and caveats: Rarefaction indicated that sorted-subset sequencing remained incomplete although depth was large. Across a few donors, naive CD4 shared 5% to 6.5%, naive CD8 over 3%, memory CD4 over 2%, memory CD8 around 0.36%. Relative to their counterparts shared across all four donors, non-shared clonotypes exhibited diminished generation probabilities.

A remark on this clone: Its antigen is unknown.

V dropped 1 base and J dropped 2 bases, with 11 bases sitting between them. Germline V gives CDR1 MGHRA, CDR2 YSYEKL. This CDR3 is 16 amino acids long. In the study's own analysis: In the immunoSEQ data, sequences were junction-only and lacked quality scores, so filtering differed. Measured with immunoSEQ multiplex PCR; TCRdb has only the in-frame clones, and not every one. The DNA was the basis for D and trimming; V, J and clone size are from that table. The table lists 2 million to 3 million clones, about 92% of them singletons. The gene calls are TRBV4-1 and TRBJ1-4; no definite D call. The clonotype originates from a man aged 18 to 35 in good health. Source material: naive CD4+ T cells sorted from blood. The subset here: CD45RA+ positively selected. This chain's CDR3 is CASSQAGPLTNEKLFF. The CDR3 nucleotides read TGCGCCAGCAGCCAAGCCGGCCCGTTGACTAATGAAAAACTGTTTTTT.